This TCR beta chain was observed in a study of response to subunit inactivated influenza vaccine. TCRdb re-derived calls from the RT-PCR reads in MiXCR, one entry per CDR3 protein. The repertoire holds about 700,000 distinct CDR3 sequences, approximately 14% seen once, with roughly 12% in the top ten. The V end lost 7 bases, the J end lost 0 bases, and 11 bases lay between the germline ends. Per germline, CDR1 SGHRS and CDR2 YFSETQ. There are 13 residues in the CDR3. The sample was PBMCs from blood, taken roughly 12 days after vaccination. The chain has TRBV5-1 and TRBJ2-7; D possibly corresponds to TRBD1 (6 bases). This TCR came from a man in his fifties or sixties who received an inactivated influenza vaccine. For the CDR3, the DNA is TGCGCCAGCCGCACAGGGACCTCCTACGAGCAGTACTTC. It codes for CASRTGTSYEQYF.